Listed here are 27 T cell receptor beta chains from one sample, sequenced in a study of naive and memory T cell subsets. The beta constant-region primer was an equimolar mix of two oligonucleotides covering TRBC1 and TRBC2. TCRdb passed the UMI-ligation and nested PCR reads through MiXCR, listing each CDR3 protein once. The table records about 85,000 distinct CDR3 sequences, less than 15% of them present only once. Material: central memory CD4+ T cells from blood. These receptors originate from a human donor in good health.

This clonotype turned up a few times. The chain joins TRBV11-2 to TRBJ1-1; 7 bases agree with TRBD1. Germline values: CDR1 SGHAT, CDR2 FQNNGV. The CDR3 is made up of 16 amino acids. The V segment lost 1 base and the J segment 1 base; nucleotides outside the gene matches: 6. CDR3 DNA sequence: TGTGCCAGCAGCTTAGGGCAGACAGGGACGAACACTGAAGCTTTCTTT. It translates to CASSLGQTGTNTEAFF.

The table lists this clonotype with a few counts. V usage is TRBV2 and J usage is TRBJ2-3, with TRBD2 matching 10 bases. This CDR3 is 14 amino acids long. V shed 8 bases and J 1 base; nucleotides not matched to a gene: 3. Germline CDR1 reads SNHLY; CDR2 reads FYNNEI. The CDR3 is CASAGLAGTDTQYF. The CDR3, as DNA: TGTGCCAGCGCTGGACTAGCGGGCACAGATACGCAGTATTTT.

The gene calls are TRBV5-1 and TRBJ2-5; D may be TRBD2 (6 bases). V shed 0 bases and J shed 4 bases, with 10 bases lying between them. The germline V gene has CDR1 SGHRS and CDR2 YFSETQ. This CDR3 has 14 residues. As DNA, the CDR3 is TGCGCCAGCAGCTTGGTTACAGCGGGAGAGACCCAGTACTTC. It translates to CASSLVTAGETQYF.

The chain employs TRBV6-1 and TRBJ1-1, with a weak D call TRBD1 (5 bases). The V end was cut by 2 bases, the J end by 7 bases, with 11 bases between. CDR3 size: 13 residues. The germline CDR1 and CDR2 sequences are MNHNS and SASEGT. CDR3 coding DNA: TGTGCCAGCAGTGAACAGGGTTGGGGTGAAGCTTTCTTT. This sequence encodes CASSEQGWGEAFF.

The chain couples TRBV5-1 to TRBJ2-3, with 13 bases fitting TRBD2. The V and J ends lost 0 bases and 0 bases, in that order; junction bases with no gene match: 1. Germline lookup yields CDR1 SGHRS and CDR2 YFSETQ. The CDR3 has 17 amino acids. CDR3 in amino acids: CASSLGGLAGSTDTQYF. In nucleotides, the CDR3 is TGCGCCAGCAGCTTGGGGGGACTAGCGGGAAGCACAGATACGCAGTATTTT.

This chain joins TRBV29-1 and TRBJ2-3; no reliable D call. Trimming took 6 bases from V and 2 from J, leaving 12 bases between them. From germline, CDR1 is SQVTM and CDR2 ANQGSEA. This CDR3 has 13 amino acids. CDR3: CSVRSASTDTQYF. For the CDR3, the DNA is TGCAGCGTAAGATCCGCATCCACAGATACGCAGTATTTT.

This CDR3 reads CSVEAQDRGYGYTF. Written as DNA, the CDR3 is TGCAGCGTTGAAGCCCAAGACAGGGGATATGGCTACACCTTC. The chain employs TRBV29-1 and TRBJ1-2; the match to TRBD1 covers 8 bases. CDR1 and CDR2 (germline): SQVTM, ANQGSEA. The CDR3 loop spans 14 amino acids. Trimming took 1 base from V and 5 from J; bases not matched to a gene: 6.

This chain links TRBV5-4 with TRBJ2-3; D tentatively reads TRBD1 or TRBD2 (6 bases each). Germline V gene lookup returns CDR1 SGHNT and CDR2 YYREEE (reference sequence). Deletions cut 5 bases from V and 1 base from J, with 17 bases between. CDR3 length: 16 amino acids. The CDR3 spells CASSTSGGRRTDTQYF. The CDR3, as DNA: TGTGCCAGCAGTACTTCCGGGGGCAGACGCACAGATACGCAGTATTTT.

The chain has TRBV29-1 and TRBJ1-1; D gene unclear. V lost 0 bases and J 3 bases, leaving 14 bases between the germline ends. The length of the CDR3 is 15 residues. The germline CDR1 and CDR2 sequences are SQVTM and ANQGSEA. The CDR3 loop is CSVEDPWSSDTEAFF. The DNA for the CDR3 is TGCAGCGTTGAAGATCCCTGGTCGTCGGACACTGAAGCTTTCTTT.

This clonotype was recorded at least ten times. V usage is TRBV5-6 and J usage is TRBJ2-1, with TRBD2 as a possible D gene (6 bases). The CDR3 has 15 amino acids. V lost 3 bases to trimming and J lost 8 bases, with 18 bases between them. Germline CDR1 is SGHDT and CDR2 is YYEEEE. CDR3 sequence (DNA): TGTGCCAGCAGCTCGTCCGGGACTGTTCTCGATGAGCAGTTCTTC. Its translation is CASSSSGTVLDEQFF.

This clonotype was detected only a few times. V is TRBV25-1 and J is TRBJ2-5; D ambiguous. This CDR3 is 13 amino acids long. Per the germline V gene, CDR1 is MGHDK and CDR2 is SYGVNS. Trimming removed 2 bases from V and 3 bases from J, with 7 bases in between. CDR3 region: CASSETSEETQYF. CDR3 bases: TGTGCCAGCAGTGAAACCAGTGAAGAGACCCAGTACTTC. The full variable domain, completed using reference TRBV25-1 and TRBJ2-5, is EADIYQTPRYLVIGTGKKITLECSQTMGHDKMYWYQQDPGMELHLIHYSYGVNSTEKGDLSSESTVSRIRTEHFPLTLESARPSHTSQYLCASSETSEETQYFGPGTRLLVL.

This clonotype was picked up a small number of times. This chain uses TRBV12-3 or TRBV12-4 with TRBJ2-3; 8 positions agree with TRBD1. J gave up 6 bases and V 6 bases, and 8 bases lay outside the gene matches. The CDR3 covers 14 residues. The CDR3 DNA reads as TGTGCCAGCAGACACCCAGGGGGCCATGATACGCAGTATTTT. As protein: CASRHPGGHDTQYF.

This chain links TRBV7-2 with TRBJ2-5; TRBD1 matches 8 bases. In germline, CDR1 is SGHTA, CDR2 FQGNSA. The CDR3 loop spans 14 amino acids. The J segment lost 6 bases and the V segment lost 2 bases, leaving 5 bases of the junction unmatched. CDR3 sequence reads: CASSLLDRGKTQYF. Here the CDR3 DNA reads TGTGCCAGCAGCTTACTTGACAGGGGAAAGACCCAGTACTTC.

V usage is TRBV7-2 and J usage is TRBJ2-7; maybe TRBD2 (5 bases). Germline V CDR1 and CDR2: SGHTA, FQGNSA. V was clipped by 2 bases and J by 2 bases, with 16 bases between them. This CDR3 has 16 residues. CDR3 DNA sequence: TGTGCCAGCAGCTTACTCGGTTGGAGCGGTGCCTACGAGCAGTACTTC. Translated: CASSLLGWSGAYEQYF. Together with reference TRBV7-2 and TRBJ2-7, the CDR3 gives the full variable domain: GAGVSQSPSNKVTEKGKDVELRCDPISGHTALYWYRQSLGQGLEFLIYFQGNSAPDKSGLPSDRFSAERTGGSVSTLTIQRTQQEDSAVYLCASSLLGWSGAYEQYFGPGTRLTVT.

This clonotype was counted only a few times. This chain connects TRBV20-1 to TRBJ2-1; D remains unclear. This CDR3 spans 14 amino acids. Germline-derived CDR1 and CDR2 are DFQATT and SNEGSKA (reference sequence). V was trimmed by 3 bases and J by 7 bases, leaving 16 bases between them. The CDR3 nucleotides read TGCAGTGCTAGGCCCCTGTTGACGGCGAATGAGCAGTTCTTC. Translated: CSARPLLTANEQFF.

The V and J genes are TRBV7-9 and TRBJ1-2; D is uncertain. Trimming shortened V by 7 bases and J by 4 bases, and 13 bases separated the two germline ends. There are 13 residues in the CDR3. Germline CDR1 is SEHNR and CDR2 is FQNEAQ (reference sequence). This CDR3 reads CASKNSNSYGYTF. The CDR3 coding sequence is TGTGCCAGCAAAAATTCGAATAGCTATGGCTACACCTTC.

The chain combines TRBV7-2 with TRBJ1-5; possibly TRBD1 for D (5 bases). CDR3 length equals 15 residues. Germline CDR1 SGHTA, CDR2 FQGNSA. Trimming took off 1 base at V and 3 bases at J, with 10 bases between the two ends. The CDR3 nucleotides read TGTGCCAGCAGCTTAGACGGACAAGTCAATCAGCCCCAGCATTTT. Its translation: CASSLDGQVNQPQHF.

The V gene is TRBV6-2 or TRBV6-3, the J gene TRBJ1-5; 7 nucleotides line up with TRBD1. V dropped 6 bases and J dropped 4; count of bases not matched to a gene: 9. CDR3 length: 15 residues. Germline loops: CDR1 MNHEY, CDR2 SVGEGT. The CDR3 loop reads CASRTRDRRNQPQHF. The CDR3 DNA reads TGTGCCAGCAGAACCCGGGACAGACGTAATCAGCCCCAGCATTTT.

The CDR3 reads CASRTGRATEQFF. CDR3 bases: TGCGCCAGCAGGACGGGGAGGGCCACTGAGCAGTTCTTC. The V gene is TRBV4-1, the J gene TRBJ2-1; TRBD2 matches 7 bases. The CDR3 runs 13 residues. Germline V CDR1 and CDR2: MGHRA, YSYEKL. V gave up 6 bases and J gave up 9 bases; unmatched junction bases: 8.

This clonotype was detected a few times. This chain links TRBV7-9 with TRBJ1-6, with TRBD1 matching over 7 bases. Trimming at V came to 5 bases and at J to 5 bases, leaving 3 bases not matched to a gene. Per the germline V gene, CDR1 is SEHNR and CDR2 is FQNEAQ (reference sequence). The CDR3 is made up of 14 amino acids. CDR3 DNA: TGTGCCAGCAGCCGAACAGGGGATAATTCACCCCTCCACTTT. It yields the protein CASSRTGDNSPLHF.

This clonotype was seen many times. The chain recombines TRBV9 with TRBJ2-1; 7 positions match TRBD2. The junction had 8 bases not matched to a gene; V was cut back by 0 bases and J by 5 bases. Germline V CDR1 and CDR2: SGDLS, YYNGEE. This CDR3 region has 16 residues. CDR3 sequence: CASSVAGGYQDNEQFF. The CDR3 nucleotides are TGTGCCAGCAGCGTAGCGGGAGGATATCAGGACAATGAGCAGTTCTTC. The complete variable domain, with remaining parts taken from reference TRBV9 and TRBJ2-1, reads DSGVTQTPKHLITATGQRVTLRCSPRSGDLSVYWYQQSLDQGLQFLIQYYNGEERAKGNILERFSAQQFPDLHSELNLSSLELGDSALYFCASSVAGGYQDNEQFFGPGTRLTVL.

This chain links TRBV20-1 with TRBJ2-1, with 9 bases aligning to TRBD2. The CDR3 is made up of 20 amino acids. Trimming removed 2 bases from V and 4 bases from J; junction bases left unmatched: 21. Germline lookup yields CDR1 DFQATT and CDR2 SNEGSKA (reference sequence). CDR3 DNA sequence: TGCAGTGCTAGATTCACTAGCGGTAGCGGGAGAATGCGAGGGTACAATGAGCAGTTCTTC. Its protein product is CSARFTSGSGRMRGYNEQFF.

This clonotype was seen a few times. The chain recombines TRBV20-1 with TRBJ2-3; 8 nucleotides line up with TRBD2. Germline CDR1 DFQATT, CDR2 SNEGSKA (reference sequence). The CDR3 has 17 residues. J gave up 0 bases and V 0 bases, and 8 bases lay outside the gene matches. Here the CDR3 DNA reads TGCAGTGCTAGAGACGTAGGACTAGCCTTTAGCACAGATACGCAGTATTTT. The encoded protein is CSARDVGLAFSTDTQYF.

The V and J genes are TRBV28 and TRBJ2-1; TRBD2 matches 8 bases. Germline CDR1 reads MDHEN; CDR2 reads SYDVKM. J lost 5 bases, V lost 10 bases, and 10 bases had no gene match. CDR3 size: 14 residues. This chain's CDR3 is CATMGAGANNEQFF. In DNA form, the CDR3 reads TGTGCCACCATGGGAGCGGGAGCCAACAATGAGCAGTTCTTC.

This chain connects TRBV5-1 to TRBJ2-7; 8 nucleotides agree with TRBD1. This CDR3 has 13 amino acids. J was trimmed by 7 bases and V by 0 bases; bases with no gene match: 3. The germline V gene has CDR1 SGHRS and CDR2 YFSETQ. CDR3 DNA: TGCGCCAGCAGCTTGGACAGGGGGAGAGAGCAGTACTTC. Encoded protein: CASSLDRGREQYF.

There are a few counts of this clonotype. The genes are TRBV5-1 and TRBJ2-1; D unresolved. This CDR3 has 15 residues. Trimming took 4 bases from V and 0 from J, leaving 11 bases between them. Germline V lookup: CDR1 SGHRS, CDR2 YFSETQ. The CDR3 DNA reads as TGCGCCAGCAGCCCCGGGCCAAGCTCCTACAATGAGCAGTTCTTC. It specifies CASSPGPSSYNEQFF.

This chain connects TRBV2 to TRBJ2-3, with D tentatively TRBD2 (6 bases). Germline-derived CDR1 and CDR2 are SNHLY and FYNNEI. The CDR3 sequence is 13 residues long. V dropped 1 base and J dropped 14 bases, with 16 bases sitting between them. The chain's CDR3 is CASSEDPSSVRYF. For the CDR3, the DNA is TGTGCCAGCAGTGAAGATCCTTCTAGCGTGCGGTATTTT.